This T cell receptor beta chain comes out of a study of T-cell reconstitution after alpha-beta-depleted transplantation in children. The TCRbeta library incorporated unique molecular identifiers. TCRdb re-derived calls from the PCR reads in MiXCR, one entry per CDR3 protein. The table shows around 370,000 distinct CDR3 sequences, with 15% to 20% occurring only once. Germline CDR1 and CDR2: MDHEN and SYDVKM. J was trimmed by 8 bases and V by 10 bases; bases with no gene match: 4. The CDR3 totals 12 residues. This specimen consisted of PBMCs, mostly from graft donor cells, obtained 360 days after TCRalphabeta/CD19-depleted stem cell transplant. The V call is TRBV28, the J call TRBJ2-5, with TRBD2 matching over 13 bases. This TCR was sampled from a male patient aged 2 to 9 who had a stem cell transplant for acute lymphoblastic leukemia, so the T cells may come from the graft donor. CDR3 coding DNA: TGTGCCACGACTAGCGGGAGGCCCACCCAGTACTTC. Its translation: CATTSGRPTQYF.